What follows are 9 T cell receptor beta chains derived from one specimen sequenced in a study of blood T cell repertoires in COVID-19. Data came from immunoSEQ multiplex PCR; TCRdb stores just in-frame clones and leaves some out. The table lists 140,000 or so clones, 75% to 85% of them singletons. Sequencing was performed on peripheral blood. These receptors were taken from a man aged 45-60 years with acute or convalescent COVID-19.

CDR3 in DNA: TGCAGCGCCGCCGCCGGGACAGGGAATGAAAAACTGTTTTTT. Protein product: CSAAAGTGNEKLFF. The V and J genes are TRBV29-1 and TRBJ1-4; 9 bases are shared with TRBD1. Looked up from germline, CDR1 is SQVTM and CDR2 is ANQGSEA. The CDR3 totals 14 residues. The junction had 8 bases not matched to a gene; V was cut back by 7 bases and J by 5 bases.

The chain carries TRBV30 and TRBJ1-6, with D unclear. Germline CDR1 is GTSNPN and CDR2 is SVGIG (reference sequence). The V end was cut by 0 bases, the J end by 7 bases, with 13 bases between. This CDR3 is 15 amino acids long. The CDR3, as DNA: TGTGCCTGGAGTGTATACGACGCGGGGAATTCACCCCTCCACTTT. This encodes CAWSVYDAGNSPLHF.

This chain uses TRBV7-6 with TRBJ2-2; 7 nucleotides align to TRBD2. The CDR3 runs to 17 residues. Unmatched junction bases numbered 11, after V lost 6 bases and J lost 1 base. Germline loops: CDR1 SGHVS, CDR2 FNYEAQ. CDR3 sequence: CASSSRQRGGNTGELFF. CDR3 bases: TGTGCCAGCAGTTCCCGACAGCGGGGCGGGAACACCGGGGAGCTGTTTTTT.

The chain uses TRBV20-1 and TRBJ1-2; D may be TRBD1 (6 bases). CDR1 is DFQATT, CDR2 SNEGSKA, per germline (reference sequence). The CDR3 is made up of 13 amino acids. Trimming shortened V by 3 bases and J by 2 bases, and 10 bases separated the two germline ends. The CDR3 protein is CSASGDTNYGYTF. The CDR3 bases are TGCAGTGCTAGTGGGGACACCAACTATGGCTACACCTTC.

As regards this clone: Other DNA sequences within the sample encode an identical CDR3. V is TRBV5-1 and J is TRBJ1-4; the D gene is possibly TRBD1 (6 bases). The V gene lost 0 bases and the J gene lost 8 bases, with 14 bases spanning the gap. CDR1 SGHRS and CDR2 YFSETQ come from the germline V gene. This CDR3 comprises 15 residues. CDR3 protein: CASSLGGGADEKLFF. For the CDR3, the DNA is TGCGCCAGCAGCTTGGGAGGGGGGGCGGACGAAAAACTGTTTTTT.

On this clone: The junction shows a germline mismatch at one end, possibly a read error. The J gene is TRBJ1-2, the V gene TRBV12-3 or TRBV12-4; weak D call: TRBD1 (6 bases). This CDR3 has 13 residues. CDR3 DNA sequence: TGTGCCAGCAATATTGGGGGGGCCGCGGGTCGAGCCTTC. Its translation is CASNIGGAAGRAF.

The chain uses TRBV19 and TRBJ2-7; possibly TRBD2 for D (6 bases). The germline V gene encodes CDR1 LNHDA and CDR2 SQIVND (reference sequence). CDR3 size: 14 residues. Trimming shortened V by 5 bases and J by 4 bases, and 15 bases separated the two germline ends. CDR3 nucleotides: TGTGCCAGTAGTCCCGGGACTTTAACTTACGAGCAGTACTTC. It yields the protein CASSPGTLTYEQYF.

CDR3 loop: CASSQLFDRRDGYTF. Here the CDR3 DNA reads TGTGCCAGCAGTCAACTATTCGACAGGAGAGATGGCTACACCTTC. The chain carries TRBV6-5 and TRBJ1-2; D might be TRBD1 (6 bases). The germline CDR1 and CDR2 sequences are MNHEY and SVGAGI. The germline V and J ends were trimmed by 5 bases and 6 bases, with 19 bases remaining between them. The CDR3 contains 15 residues.

This clone was seen more than once but under ten times. The rearrangement links TRBV6-6 to TRBJ2-7, with D possibly being TRBD1 (6 bases). The CDR3 runs to 14 residues. V was pared by 4 bases and J by 4 bases, with 14 bases between. Germline V gives CDR1 MNHNY, CDR2 SVGAGI (reference sequence). The CDR3 loop reads CASSSQGSAYEQYF. The CDR3 DNA follows: TGTGCCAGCAGTTCACAGGGTTCCGCATACGAGCAGTACTTC.